One sample yielded the 27 T cell receptor beta chains listed below, sequenced in a study of cytomegalovirus exposure and HLA in healthy donors. PCR primers comprised 60 Vbeta and 13 Jbeta primers. The assay was immunoSEQ multiplex PCR, and TCRdb's table has in-frame clones only and misses some. The sample records more than 90,000 clones, roughly 70% being singletons. Sequenced: PBMCs. Receptors originate from a man aged 50 or older in good health and CMV-seronegative.

The chain employs TRBV5-1 and TRBJ2-5, with D perhaps TRBD1 (5 bases). Trimming removed 7 bases from V and 4 bases from J, with 17 bases in between. CDR3 length: 14 amino acids. Germline V gives CDR1 SGHRS, CDR2 YFSETQ. The CDR3: CASSRGSFVETQYF. The CDR3 bases are TGCGCCAGCTCTAGGGGCAGTTTTGTAGAGACCCAGTACTTC.

This clone occurred once. J is TRBJ1-4 and V is TRBV9; D perhaps matches TRBD1 (5 bases). The germline V gene has CDR1 SGDLS and CDR2 YYNGEE. The CDR3 consists of 14 residues. V was trimmed by 3 bases and J by 4 bases, leaving 10 bases between them. The CDR3 sequence is CASSEKQVNEKLFF. The CDR3 nucleotides read TGTGCCAGCAGCGAAAAACAGGTTAATGAAAAACTGTTTTTT.

This rearrangement joins TRBV7-9 to TRBJ1-4; D gene unclear. The CDR3 totals 12 residues. Trimming cost V 1 base and J 7 bases, with 4 bases left between them. Looked up from germline, CDR1 is SEHNR and CDR2 is FQNEAQ (reference sequence). This CDR3 is CASSLGGEKLFF. CDR3 nucleotide sequence: TGTGCCAGCAGCTTAGGCGGTGAAAAACTGTTTTTT.

The chain is built from TRBV6-1 and TRBJ2-2, with 7 bases aligning to TRBD1. Per germline, CDR1 MNHNS and CDR2 SASEGT. V shed 6 bases and J 2 bases; nucleotides not matched to a gene: 3. The CDR3 loop spans 14 amino acids. The CDR3 DNA reads TGTGCCAGCAGGCGACAGGGAAACACCGGGGAGCTGTTTTTT. Residues: CASRRQGNTGELFF.

This clone was seen only once. The gene calls are TRBV7-9 and TRBJ1-2, with a weak D call TRBD1 (5 bases). V dropped 2 bases and J dropped 4 bases, with 11 bases sitting between them. This CDR3 is 14 amino acids long. CDR1 is SEHNR, CDR2 FQNEAQ, per germline (reference sequence). The CDR3 here is CASSLPGGFYGYTF. The CDR3 region has the DNA TGTGCCAGCAGCTTACCCGGGGGTTTCTATGGCTACACCTTC.

V is TRBV7-8 and J is TRBJ1-5; TRBD1 matches at 9 bases. From germline, CDR1 is SGHVS and CDR2 FQNEAQ. This CDR3 is built from 14 residues. Trimming removed 4 bases from V and 7 bases from J; junction bases left unmatched: 5. The DNA for the CDR3 is TGTGCCAGCAGCTCCGGGACAGGGAGCCAGCCCCAGCATTTT. Residues: CASSSGTGSQPQHF.

The chain joins TRBV28 to TRBJ1-2; the D gene is possibly TRBD1 (6 bases). The CDR3 consists of 16 residues. Trimming took 6 bases from V and 4 from J, leaving 21 bases between them. Germline CDR1 and CDR2: MDHEN and SYDVKM. Here the CDR3 DNA reads TGTGCCAGCAGCACTGGAGGACAGTCCGGTTCCTATGGCTACACCTTC. Translation gives CASSTGGQSGSYGYTF.

The gene calls are TRBV13 and TRBJ1-1; tentative D call: TRBD1 (6 bases). Per the germline V gene, CDR1 is PRHDT and CDR2 is FYEKMQ (reference sequence). V lost 2 bases and J 9 bases, leaving 13 bases between the germline ends. This CDR3 is 13 amino acids long. The CDR3 loop reads CASSLRPGQKAFF. CDR3 in DNA: TGTGCCAGCAGCTTACGGCCGGGACAAAAAGCTTTCTTT.

V is TRBV7-9 and J is TRBJ2-3, with 14 bases fitting TRBD2. J lost 6 bases, V lost 4 bases, and 6 bases had no gene match. CDR1 and CDR2 (germline): SEHNR, FQNEAQ (reference sequence). The CDR3 is 16 amino acids. The CDR3 protein is CASSSGLAGDSDTQYF. Written as DNA, the CDR3 is TGTGCCAGCAGCTCGGGACTAGCGGGAGATAGTGATACGCAGTATTTT.

The V gene is TRBV7-2, the J gene TRBJ1-4; TRBD1 agrees at 8 bases. This CDR3 region has 14 residues. Looked up from germline, CDR1 is SGHTA and CDR2 is FQGNSA. V lost 0 bases, J lost 9 bases, and 3 bases stayed unmatched. The CDR3 DNA reads as TGTGCCAGCAGCTTAGCGAGGACAGGGAAAAAACTGTTTTTT. The encoded protein is CASSLARTGKKLFF.

The CDR3 sequence is CASSLRGDGTQHF. The CDR3 DNA sequence: TGCGCCAGCAGCTTGCGCGGGGACGGGACCCAGCATTTT. This sequence joins TRBV5-1 and TRBJ1-5, with TRBD1 as a possible D gene (5 bases). The CDR3 contains 13 residues. The germline V gene encodes CDR1 SGHRS and CDR2 YFSETQ. Trimming stripped 1 base from V and 11 bases from J, with 13 bases between.

The chain has TRBV6-5 and TRBJ1-1; TRBD1 might be the D (6 bases). The V gene's germline CDR1 is MNHEY and CDR2 SVGAGI. The CDR3 is 13 amino acids. V shed 7 bases and J shed 4 bases, with 13 bases lying between them. In DNA, the CDR3 is TGTGCCAGCACCGGACAGTCCCGCACTGAAGCTTTCTTT. It encodes CASTGQSRTEAFF.

This clone was recorded once. The V gene is TRBV19, the J gene TRBJ2-1, with TRBD1 matching over 9 bases. The CDR3 is 15 residues long. Losses at the gene ends were 5 bases for V and 9 bases for J; bases not matched to a gene: 11. Germline V gene lookup returns CDR1 LNHDA and CDR2 SQIVND (reference sequence). The CDR3 loop reads CASSPRTGDRGEQFF. The CDR3 DNA reads as TGTGCCAGTAGTCCGAGGACAGGGGATAGGGGTGAGCAGTTCTTC.

The CDR3 bases are TGTGCCTGGAATAGCGGCCAAGAGACCCAGTACTTC. It codes for CAWNSGQETQYF. This chain links TRBV30 with TRBJ2-5; a weak D match, TRBD2 (6 bases). V lost 4 bases and J 1 base, leaving 7 bases between the germline ends. CDR3 length equals 12 residues. CDR1 and CDR2 from the germline V gene are GTSNPN and SVGIG (reference sequence).

CDR3 in DNA: TGTGCCAGCAGTCCTCCAACTCTAGACAGGGCGGTGCAGTACTTC. It codes for CASSPPTLDRAVQYF. This chain connects TRBV7-2 to TRBJ2-7, with 7 bases identical to TRBD1. CDR1 is SGHTA and CDR2 is FQGNSA in the germline V gene. V shed 6 bases, J shed 9 bases, and the junction held 17 bases outside the gene matches. The CDR3 sequence is 15 residues long.

The gene calls are TRBV7-2 and TRBJ2-5, with TRBD2 as a possible D gene (5 bases). Germline CDR1 is SGHTA and CDR2 is FQGNSA. Trimming took 4 bases from V and 5 from J, leaving 11 bases between them. CDR3 length: 13 amino acids. The CDR3 coding sequence is TGTGCCAGCAGCTCAACTAGGGAGGAGACCCAGTACTTC. This codes for CASSSTREETQYF.

The CDR3 sequence: CASSQDGDSRRRETQYF. As DNA, the CDR3 is TGCGCCAGCAGCCAAGATGGGGACTCCAGGAGGAGGGAGACCCAGTACTTC. The chain couples TRBV4-3 to TRBJ2-5, with a possible D match to TRBD2 (6 bases). Germline values: CDR1 LGHNA, CDR2 YSLEER. This CDR3 has 17 residues. The germline V and J ends were trimmed by 0 bases and 5 bases, with 19 bases remaining between them.

V usage is TRBV7-3 and J usage is TRBJ1-5; TRBD1 matches at 7 bases. The CDR3 runs 13 residues. CDR1 SGHTA and CDR2 FQGTGA come from the germline V gene. The junction had 5 bases not matched to a gene; V was cut back by 5 bases and J by 7 bases. This CDR3 is CASSRDRAQPQHF. CDR3 in DNA: TGTGCCAGCAGCCGCGACAGGGCGCAGCCCCAGCATTTT.

The rearrangement joins TRBV6-5 to TRBJ1-1, with 9 bases matching TRBD1. With 6 bases clipped from V and 1 base from J, the junction kept 6 bases outside the gene matches. From germline, CDR1 is MNHEY and CDR2 SVGAGI. CDR3 size: 15 residues. The CDR3 nucleotides read TGTGCCAGCAGACCAACAGGGGGCCCGAACACTGAAGCTTTCTTT. Residues: CASRPTGGPNTEAFF.

This clone came up once. The chain has TRBV30 and TRBJ1-1; 9 positions agree with TRBD1. V trimming: 6 bases; J trimming: 5 bases; junction bases outside the gene matches: 10. The CDR3 totals 14 residues. From germline, CDR1 is GTSNPN and CDR2 SVGIG (reference sequence). Here the CDR3 reads CACTTGTGWTEAFF. CDR3 DNA: TGTGCCTGTACCACCGGGACAGGGTGGACTGAAGCTTTCTTT.

The chain joins TRBV7-2 to TRBJ2-3; a possible D gene is TRBD2 (5 bases). V shed 5 bases and J shed 2 bases, with 8 bases lying between them. The CDR3 consists of 13 residues. CDR1 is SGHTA and CDR2 is FQGNSA in the germline V gene. CDR3 nucleotides: TGTGCCAGCAGCGAGGGATACACAGATACGCAGTATTTT. It specifies CASSEGYTDTQYF.

The rearrangement joins TRBV27 to TRBJ2-7; perhaps TRBD2 as D (6 bases). CDR1 MNHEY and CDR2 SMNVEV come from the germline V gene (reference sequence). With 5 bases removed from V and 4 bases from J, the gap between germline ends came to 12 bases. This CDR3 has 13 residues. CDR3 coding DNA: TGTGCCAGCAGTCTGGGACTTGGTTACGAGCAGTACTTC. Residues: CASSLGLGYEQYF.

The V gene is TRBV5-1, the J gene TRBJ2-5; D perhaps matches TRBD2 (5 bases). CDR1 and CDR2 (germline): SGHRS, YFSETQ. CDR3 length: 16 amino acids. Trimming took 0 bases from V and 2 from J, leaving 14 bases between them. CDR3 sequence (DNA): TGCGCCAGCAGCTTGGGGCGGCGGGTTGAACAAGAGACCCAGTACTTC. Its translation: CASSLGRRVEQETQYF. Full variable domain (outside the CDR3, taken from reference TRBV5-1 and TRBJ2-5): KAGVTQTPRYLIKTRGQQVTLSCSPISGHRSVSWYQQTPGQGLQFLFEYFSETQRNKGNFPGRFSGRQFSNSRSEMNVSTLELGDSALYLCASSLGRRVEQETQYFGPGTRLLVL.

This clone occurred a few times. The chain uses TRBV7-2 and TRBJ1-5; D may be TRBD1 (5 bases). Trimming pared 4 bases from V and 4 bases from J, leaving 14 bases between. CDR3 length: 15 amino acids. Germline V lookup: CDR1 SGHTA, CDR2 FQGNSA. DNA for the CDR3: TGTGCCAGCAGCTCAAGGAACGGGGGAAATCAGCCCCAGCATTTT. Translating it yields CASSSRNGGNQPQHF.

CDR3 nucleotides: TGTGCCAGCAGCTTGCAGGGGCACTACGAGCAGTACTTC. This codes for CASSLQGHYEQYF. The V and J genes are TRBV5-4 and TRBJ2-7; tentatively, D is TRBD1 (6 bases). The CDR3 consists of 13 residues. Deletions cut 1 base from V and 3 bases from J, with 8 bases between. In germline, CDR1 is SGHNT, CDR2 YYREEE (reference sequence).

This rearrangement joins TRBV9 to TRBJ2-5; 9 nucleotides line up with TRBD1. The germline V gene encodes CDR1 SGDLS and CDR2 YYNGEE. This CDR3 is built from 15 residues. Losses at the gene ends were 0 bases for V and 5 bases for J; bases not matched to a gene: 5. CDR3 coding DNA: TGTGCCAGCAGCGTAGGAGGGACAGGGAGCGAGACCCAGTACTTC. Translation: CASSVGGTGSETQYF.

The chain joins TRBV14 to TRBJ1-5, with D perhaps matching TRBD1 (5 bases). Trimming left V 0 bases short and J 9 bases short, with 9 bases between. The germline gives CDR1 SGHDN, CDR2 FVKESK. The CDR3 loop spans 13 amino acids. CDR3: CASSQDREGPQHF. In DNA form, the CDR3 reads TGTGCCAGCAGCCAAGACAGGGAAGGGCCCCAGCATTTT.